The source of this T cell receptor beta chain is a study of chemoradiotherapy in HPV16-positive cancers. Study-level information: Two HPV16-positive patients' cells yielded candidate HPV-specific clones and common motifs. Study-wide results and limits: Non-HPV-specific T cells did not expand in tumors during treatment, whereas candidate HPV-specific clones and E7-related motifs did. HPV-specific T cells were functionally defined from only a couple of HPV16-positive patients.

The assay was immunoSEQ multiplex PCR, and TCRdb's table has in-frame clones only and misses some. The table lists tens of thousands of clones, more than 75% of them singletons. Details on this clone: Antigen specificity is unknown.

V was clipped by 2 bases and J by 2 bases; unmatched bases: 6. Germline values: CDR1 SGHTA, CDR2 FQGNSA. CDR3 length: 17 residues. The V gene is TRBV7-2, the J gene TRBJ2-6, with 7 positions matching TRBD1. The receptor was derived from a human donor with HPV-associated anogenital cancer. The sample in question was blood, obtained from a patient who underwent chemoradiotherapy. The CDR3 nucleotides are TGTGCCAGCAGCTTAAGGAGACAGGGCACTGGGGCCAACGTCCTGACTTTC. This gives the protein CASSLRRQGTGANVLTF.